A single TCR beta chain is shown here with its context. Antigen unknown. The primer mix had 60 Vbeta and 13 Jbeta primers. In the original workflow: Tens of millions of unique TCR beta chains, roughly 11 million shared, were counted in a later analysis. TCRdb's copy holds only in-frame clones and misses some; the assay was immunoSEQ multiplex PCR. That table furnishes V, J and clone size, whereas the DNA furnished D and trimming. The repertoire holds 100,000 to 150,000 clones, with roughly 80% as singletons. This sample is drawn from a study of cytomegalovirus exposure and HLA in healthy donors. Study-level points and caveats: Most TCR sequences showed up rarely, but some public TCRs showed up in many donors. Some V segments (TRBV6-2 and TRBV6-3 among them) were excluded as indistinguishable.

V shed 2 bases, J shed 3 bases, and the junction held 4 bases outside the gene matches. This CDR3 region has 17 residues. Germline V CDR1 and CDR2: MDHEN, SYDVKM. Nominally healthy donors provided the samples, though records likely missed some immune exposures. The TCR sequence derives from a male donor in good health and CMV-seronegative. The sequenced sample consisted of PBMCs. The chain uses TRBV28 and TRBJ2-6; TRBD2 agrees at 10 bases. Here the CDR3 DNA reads TGTGCCAGCAGTTTAACTAGCGGGATAGGTGGGGCCAACGTCCTGACTTTC. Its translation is CASSLTSGIGGANVLTF.